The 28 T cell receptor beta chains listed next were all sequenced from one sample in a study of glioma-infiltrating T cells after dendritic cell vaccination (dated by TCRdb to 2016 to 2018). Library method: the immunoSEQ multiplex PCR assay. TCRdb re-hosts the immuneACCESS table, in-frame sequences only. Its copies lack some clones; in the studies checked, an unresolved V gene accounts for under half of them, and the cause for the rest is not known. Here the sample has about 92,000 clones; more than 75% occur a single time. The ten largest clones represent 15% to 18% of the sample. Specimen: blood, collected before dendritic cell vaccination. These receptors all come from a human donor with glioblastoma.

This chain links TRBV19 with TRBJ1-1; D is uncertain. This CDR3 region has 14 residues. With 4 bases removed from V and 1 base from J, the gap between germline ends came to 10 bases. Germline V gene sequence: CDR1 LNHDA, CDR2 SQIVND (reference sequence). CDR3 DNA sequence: TGTGCCAGTAGTAAGGCCGGGGAGAACACTGAAGCTTTCTTT. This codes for CASSKAGENTEAFF.

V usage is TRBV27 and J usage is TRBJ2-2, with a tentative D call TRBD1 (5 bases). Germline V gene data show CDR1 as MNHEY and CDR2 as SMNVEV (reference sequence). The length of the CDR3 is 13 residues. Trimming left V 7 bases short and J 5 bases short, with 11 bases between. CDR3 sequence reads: CASTSTETGELFF. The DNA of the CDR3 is TGTGCCAGCACCTCGACAGAGACCGGGGAGCTGTTTTTT.

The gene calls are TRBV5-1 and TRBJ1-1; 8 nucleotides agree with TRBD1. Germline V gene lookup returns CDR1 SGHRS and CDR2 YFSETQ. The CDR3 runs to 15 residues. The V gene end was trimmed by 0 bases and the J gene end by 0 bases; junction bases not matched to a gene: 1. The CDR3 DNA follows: TGCGCCAGCAGCTTGGCAGGGGGCATGAACACTGAAGCTTTCTTT. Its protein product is CASSLAGGMNTEAFF.

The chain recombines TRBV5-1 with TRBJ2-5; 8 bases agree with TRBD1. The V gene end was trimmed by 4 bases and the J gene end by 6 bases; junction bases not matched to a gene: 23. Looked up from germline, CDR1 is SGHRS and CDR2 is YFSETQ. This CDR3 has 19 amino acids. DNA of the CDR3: TGCGCCAGCAGCGTCCATGATTCTGGAAAGACAGGGGCAGGGAAGACCCAGTACTTC. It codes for CASSVHDSGKTGAGKTQYF.

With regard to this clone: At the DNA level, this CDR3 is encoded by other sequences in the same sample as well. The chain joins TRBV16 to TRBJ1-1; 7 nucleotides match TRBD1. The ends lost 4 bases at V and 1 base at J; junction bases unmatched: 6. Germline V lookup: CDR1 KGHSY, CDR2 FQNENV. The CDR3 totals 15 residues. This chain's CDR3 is CASSRTGTENTEAFF. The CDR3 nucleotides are TGTGCCAGCAGCCGAACCGGGACAGAGAACACTGAAGCTTTCTTT. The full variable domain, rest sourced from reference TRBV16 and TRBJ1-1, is GEEVAQTPKHLVRGEGQKAKLYCAPIKGHSYVFWYQQVLKNEFKFLISFQNENVFDETGMPKERFSAKCLPNSPCSLEIQATKLEDSAVYFCASSRTGTENTEAFFGQGTRLTVV.

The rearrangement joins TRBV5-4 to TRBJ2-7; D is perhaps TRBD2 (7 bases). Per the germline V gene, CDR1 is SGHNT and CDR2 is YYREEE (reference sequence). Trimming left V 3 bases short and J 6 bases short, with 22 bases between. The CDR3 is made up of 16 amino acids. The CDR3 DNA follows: TGTGCCAGCAGCTCGGGGCGGGCGGGGGCGAAAAGCGAGCAGTACTTC. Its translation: CASSSGRAGAKSEQYF.

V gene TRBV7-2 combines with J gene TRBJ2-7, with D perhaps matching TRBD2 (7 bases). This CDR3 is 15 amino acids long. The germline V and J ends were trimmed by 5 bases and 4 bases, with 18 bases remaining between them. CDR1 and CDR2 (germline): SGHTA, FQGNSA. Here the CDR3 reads CASSRTRGGGYEQYF. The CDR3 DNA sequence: TGTGCCAGCAGCCGTACGAGGGGGGGCGGTTACGAGCAGTACTTC.

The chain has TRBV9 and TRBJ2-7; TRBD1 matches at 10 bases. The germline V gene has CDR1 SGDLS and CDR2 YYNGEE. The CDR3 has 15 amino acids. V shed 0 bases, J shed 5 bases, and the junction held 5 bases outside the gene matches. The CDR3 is CASSVGGTGAHEQYF. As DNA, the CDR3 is TGTGCCAGCAGCGTAGGCGGGACAGGGGCTCACGAGCAGTACTTC.

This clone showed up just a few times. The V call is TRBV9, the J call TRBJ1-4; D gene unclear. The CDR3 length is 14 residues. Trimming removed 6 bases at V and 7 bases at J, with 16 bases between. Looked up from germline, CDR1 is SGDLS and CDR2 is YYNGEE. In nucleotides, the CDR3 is TGTGCCAGCACCCCTACCGAGGCGGGTGAAAAACTGTTTTTT. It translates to CASTPTEAGEKLFF.

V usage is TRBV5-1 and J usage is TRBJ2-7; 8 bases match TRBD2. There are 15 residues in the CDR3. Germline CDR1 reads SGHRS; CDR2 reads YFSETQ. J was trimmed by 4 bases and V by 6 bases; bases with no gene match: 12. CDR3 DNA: TGCGCCAGCACCCTGGGGGGGACTAGGTCGTACGAGCAGTACTTC. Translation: CASTLGGTRSYEQYF.

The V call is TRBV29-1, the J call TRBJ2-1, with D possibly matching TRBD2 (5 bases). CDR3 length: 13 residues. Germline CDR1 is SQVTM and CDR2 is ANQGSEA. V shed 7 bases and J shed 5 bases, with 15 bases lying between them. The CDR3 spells CSASGLTDNEQFF. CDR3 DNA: TGCAGCGCGAGTGGACTGACGGACAATGAGCAGTTCTTC.

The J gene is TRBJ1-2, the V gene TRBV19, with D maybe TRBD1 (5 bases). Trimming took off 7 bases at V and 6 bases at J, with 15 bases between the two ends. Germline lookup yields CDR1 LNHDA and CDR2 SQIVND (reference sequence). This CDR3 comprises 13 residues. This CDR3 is CASNDGGYDGYTF. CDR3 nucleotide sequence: TGTGCCAGTAACGACGGGGGGTACGATGGCTACACCTTC.

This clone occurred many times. DNA of the CDR3: TGTGCCAGTAGTGCGAATTACTACGAGCAGTACTTC. Protein product: CASSANYYEQYF. The chain carries TRBV19 and TRBJ2-7; D is unresolved. Trimming removed 5 bases at V and 3 bases at J, with 8 bases between. The CDR3 is made up of 12 amino acids. Per the germline V gene, CDR1 is LNHDA and CDR2 is SQIVND (reference sequence).

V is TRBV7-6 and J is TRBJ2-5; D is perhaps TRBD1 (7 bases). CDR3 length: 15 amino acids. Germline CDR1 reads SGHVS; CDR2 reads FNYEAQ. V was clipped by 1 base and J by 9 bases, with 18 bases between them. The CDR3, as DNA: TGTGCCAGCAGCTTAGGGAGGGGGCGGCTGGACGCCCAGTACTTC. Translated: CASSLGRGRLDAQYF.

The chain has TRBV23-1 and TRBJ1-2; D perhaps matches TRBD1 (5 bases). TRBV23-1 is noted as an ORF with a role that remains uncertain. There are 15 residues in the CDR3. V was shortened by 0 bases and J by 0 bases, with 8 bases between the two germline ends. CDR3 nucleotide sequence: TGCGCCAGCAGTCAATCAAAGGGGACTAACTATGGCTACACCTTC. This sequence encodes CASSQSKGTNYGYTF.

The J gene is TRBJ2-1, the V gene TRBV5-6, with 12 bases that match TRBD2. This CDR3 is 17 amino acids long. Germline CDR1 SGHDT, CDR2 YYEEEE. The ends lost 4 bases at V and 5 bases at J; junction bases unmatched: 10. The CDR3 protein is CASSEGLAGKGNNEQFF. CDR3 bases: TGTGCCAGCAGCGAAGGACTAGCGGGAAAGGGCAACAATGAGCAGTTCTTC. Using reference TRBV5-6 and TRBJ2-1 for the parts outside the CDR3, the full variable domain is DAGVTQSPTHLIKTRGQQVTLRCSPKSGHDTVSWYQQALGQGPQFIFQYYEEEERQRGNFPDRFSGHQFPNYSSELNVNALLLGDSALYLCASSEGLAGKGNNEQFFGPGTRLTVL.

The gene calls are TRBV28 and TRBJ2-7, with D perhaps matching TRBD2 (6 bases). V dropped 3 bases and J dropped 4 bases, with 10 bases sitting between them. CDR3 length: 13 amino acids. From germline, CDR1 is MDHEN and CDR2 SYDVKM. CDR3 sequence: CASSLNGGYEQYF. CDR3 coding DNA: TGTGCCAGCAGTTTGAATGGAGGGTACGAGCAGTACTTC.

The CDR3 DNA reads TGTGCCAGCAGCCGTAACGGAGGCCCTGAAGCTTTCTTT. The encoded protein is CASSRNGGPEAFF. This sequence joins TRBV7-2 and TRBJ1-1, with D unresolved. Per germline, CDR1 SGHTA and CDR2 FQGNSA. The CDR3 is made up of 13 amino acids. Trimming shortened V by 5 bases and J by 6 bases, and 13 bases separated the two germline ends.

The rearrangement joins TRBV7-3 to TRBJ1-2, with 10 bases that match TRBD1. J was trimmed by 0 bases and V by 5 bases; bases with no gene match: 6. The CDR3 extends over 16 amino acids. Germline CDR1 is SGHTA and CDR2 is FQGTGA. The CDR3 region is CASSPGGTGANYGYTF. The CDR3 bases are TGTGCCAGCAGCCCGGGGGGGACAGGGGCTAACTATGGCTACACCTTC.

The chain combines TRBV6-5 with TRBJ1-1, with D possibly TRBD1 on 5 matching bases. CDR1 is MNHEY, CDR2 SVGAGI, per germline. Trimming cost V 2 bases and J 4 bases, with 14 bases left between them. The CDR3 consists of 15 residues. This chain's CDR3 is CASSYAGGESTEAFF. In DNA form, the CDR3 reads TGTGCCAGCAGTTACGCGGGGGGGGAGAGCACTGAAGCTTTCTTT.

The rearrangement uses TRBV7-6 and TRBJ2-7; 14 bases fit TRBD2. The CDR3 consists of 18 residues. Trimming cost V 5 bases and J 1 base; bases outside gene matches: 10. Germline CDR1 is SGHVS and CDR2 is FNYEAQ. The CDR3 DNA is TGTGCCAGCAGCGGGTTGACTAGCGGGAGGGCCATTTCCTACGAGCAGTACTTC. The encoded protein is CASSGLTSGRAISYEQYF.

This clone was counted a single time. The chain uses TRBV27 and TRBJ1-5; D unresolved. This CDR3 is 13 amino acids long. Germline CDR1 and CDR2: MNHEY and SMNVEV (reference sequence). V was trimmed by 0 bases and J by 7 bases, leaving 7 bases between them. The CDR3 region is CASSLSRAQPQHF. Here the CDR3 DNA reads TGTGCCAGCAGTTTATCGAGGGCCCAGCCCCAGCATTTT.

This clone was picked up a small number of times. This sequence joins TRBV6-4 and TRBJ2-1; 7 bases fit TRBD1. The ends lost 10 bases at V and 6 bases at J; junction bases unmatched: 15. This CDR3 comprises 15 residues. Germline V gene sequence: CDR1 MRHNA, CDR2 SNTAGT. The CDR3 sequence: CATQLTGDPSNEQFF. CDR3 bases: TGTGCCACCCAACTTACAGGGGACCCGAGCAATGAGCAGTTCTTC.

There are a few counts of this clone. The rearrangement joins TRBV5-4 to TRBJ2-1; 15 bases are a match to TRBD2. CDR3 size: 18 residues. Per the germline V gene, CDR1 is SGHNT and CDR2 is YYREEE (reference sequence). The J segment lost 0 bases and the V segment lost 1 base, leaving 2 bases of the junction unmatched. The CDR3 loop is CASSLWTSGRASYNEQFF. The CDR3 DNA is TGTGCCAGCAGCTTGTGGACTAGCGGGAGGGCCTCCTACAATGAGCAGTTCTTC.

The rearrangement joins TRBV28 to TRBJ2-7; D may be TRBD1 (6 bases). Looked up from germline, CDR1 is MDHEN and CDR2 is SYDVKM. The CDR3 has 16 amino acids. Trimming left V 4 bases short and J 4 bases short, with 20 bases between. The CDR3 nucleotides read TGTGCCAGCAGTTCCTCCCTCTCGGGACAACTTTACGAGCAGTACTTC. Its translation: CASSSSLSGQLYEQYF. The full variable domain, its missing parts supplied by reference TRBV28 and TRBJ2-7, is DVKVTQSSRYLVKRTGEKVFLECVQDMDHENMFWYRQDPGLGLRLIYFSYDVKMKEKGDIPEGYSVSREKKERFSLILESASTNQTSMYLCASSSSLSGQLYEQYFGPGTRLTVT.

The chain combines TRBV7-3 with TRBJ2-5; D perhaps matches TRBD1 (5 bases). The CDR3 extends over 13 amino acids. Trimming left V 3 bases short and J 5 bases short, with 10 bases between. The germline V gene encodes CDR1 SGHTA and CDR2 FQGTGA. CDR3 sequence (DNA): TGTGCCAGCAGCTTTGCTAGGGGCGAGACCCAGTACTTC. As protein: CASSFARGETQYF.

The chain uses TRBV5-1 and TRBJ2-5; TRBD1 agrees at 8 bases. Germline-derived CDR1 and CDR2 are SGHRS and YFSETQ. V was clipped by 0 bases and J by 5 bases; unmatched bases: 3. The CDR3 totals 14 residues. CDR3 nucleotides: TGCGCCAGCAGCTTGGGGACAGGGCGGGAGACCCAGTACTTC. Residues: CASSLGTGRETQYF.

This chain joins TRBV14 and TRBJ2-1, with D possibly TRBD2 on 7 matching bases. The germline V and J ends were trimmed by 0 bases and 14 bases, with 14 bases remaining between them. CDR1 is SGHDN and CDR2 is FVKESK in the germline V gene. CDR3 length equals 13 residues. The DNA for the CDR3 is TGTGCCAGCAGCCAAGATTTAAGGGGGGGCGAGTTCTTC. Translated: CASSQDLRGGEFF.